The 24 T cell receptor beta chains below were found in one sample sequenced in a study of CD8 T cells in ankylosing spondylitis. Using its own MiXCR run on the 5' RACE reads, TCRdb lists one record per CDR3 protein. The table includes more than 150,000 distinct CDR3 sequences, around 13% detected once. The material sequenced was blood, either unsorted or a sorted T cell fraction (not recorded which). These receptor sequences come from a male donor with ankylosing spondylitis or in good health (not recorded which).

This clonotype was seen repeatedly, ten times or more. As DNA, the CDR3 is TGTGCCAGCAGCTTGGCGAAATCCTACGAGCAGTACTTC. Translated, it gives CASSLAKSYEQYF. This chain connects TRBV5-6 to TRBJ2-7; D gene unclear. V lost 0 bases and J lost 1, with 5 bases in between. Germline V gene sequence: CDR1 SGHDT, CDR2 YYEEEE. There are 13 residues in the CDR3.

This clonotype was detected a few times. The gene calls are TRBV5-4 and TRBJ2-7; 8 bases agree with TRBD1. CDR3 length: 14 residues. J was trimmed by 4 bases and V by 4 bases; bases with no gene match: 7. CDR1 and CDR2 from the germline V gene are SGHNT and YYREEE (reference sequence). The CDR3 is CASSDGDRPYEQYF. The DNA for the CDR3 is TGTGCCAGCAGCGACGGGGACAGGCCTTACGAGCAGTACTTC.

This clonotype came up a few times. The chain combines TRBV5-1 with TRBJ2-6, with 10 bases fitting TRBD2. After removal of 5 bases from V and 3 bases from J, the junction contained 8 bases not matched to a gene. The CDR3 is 17 amino acids. CDR1 is SGHRS and CDR2 is YFSETQ in the germline V gene. The CDR3 DNA follows: TGCGCCAGCAGAGCGGGAGGGCCTCTTAGTGGGGCCAACGTCCTGACTTTC. Its translation is CASRAGGPLSGANVLTF.

This clonotype was seen only a few times. The chain carries TRBV2 and TRBJ1-5; D perhaps matches TRBD1 (6 bases). Germline V gene data show CDR1 as SNHLY and CDR2 as FYNNEI. V lost 2 bases and J lost 2, with 7 bases in between. The CDR3 is 14 residues long. The CDR3 here is CASSEPGGNQPQHF. CDR3 nucleotide sequence: TGTGCCAGCAGTGAACCAGGGGGCAATCAGCCCCAGCATTTT.

The rearrangement links TRBV6-5 to TRBJ2-7, with 9 bases lining up with TRBD1. The germline gives CDR1 MNHEY, CDR2 SVGAGI. J gave up 3 bases and V 2 bases, and 2 bases lay outside the gene matches. The CDR3 has 14 residues. The CDR3 nucleotides are TGTGCCAGCAGTTACAAGGGACAGGGCTACGAGCAGTACTTC. This sequence encodes CASSYKGQGYEQYF.

This clonotype was picked up many times. J is TRBJ2-6 and V is TRBV4-1; 9 bases agree with TRBD2. Trimming removed 4 bases from V and 1 base from J; junction bases left unmatched: 11. The CDR3 extends over 19 amino acids. The V gene's germline CDR1 is MGHRA and CDR2 YSYEKL. The CDR3 DNA sequence: TGCGCCAGCAGCCGACCTGGGACTAGCAAAAGGTCTGGGGCCAACGTCCTGACTTTC. Residues: CASSRPGTSKRSGANVLTF.

This clonotype was detected a few times. The rearrangement links TRBV4-1 to TRBJ1-2; D perhaps matches TRBD1 (5 bases). The CDR3 covers 14 residues. V was shortened by 8 bases and J by 4 bases, with 17 bases between the two germline ends. Germline-derived CDR1 and CDR2 are MGHRA and YSYEKL. CDR3: CASGDGGAGYGYTF. The DNA for the CDR3 is TGCGCCAGCGGAGATGGCGGGGCTGGCTATGGCTACACCTTC.

The rearrangement joins TRBV6-1 to TRBJ2-5, with D tentatively TRBD1 (6 bases). V dropped 5 bases and J dropped 1 base, with 20 bases sitting between them. This CDR3 is built from 17 residues. Germline CDR1 MNHNS, CDR2 SASEGT. CDR3 nucleotides: TGTGCCAGCAGTCTGGAACCTCCCACAGGGTTCCAAGAGACCCAGTACTTC. Its protein is CASSLEPPTGFQETQYF.

This clonotype was seen at least ten times. The chain combines TRBV12-3 or TRBV12-4 with TRBJ1-2, with D uncertain. The CDR3 covers 13 residues. The V end was cut by 3 bases, the J end by 4 bases, with 9 bases between. The CDR3 is CASSFQRLYGYTF. The CDR3 nucleotides read TGTGCCAGCAGTTTTCAACGTCTCTATGGCTACACCTTC.

The J gene is TRBJ1-2, the V gene TRBV6-6; D unclear. The CDR3 runs 12 residues. Between the trimmed V and J ends, which lost 5 bases and 7 bases, there was a span of 11 bases. The germline V gene encodes CDR1 MNHNY and CDR2 SVGAGI (reference sequence). The CDR3 is CASSPDGVGYTF. The CDR3 DNA is TGTGCCAGCAGTCCTGACGGCGTTGGCTACACCTTC.

In its sample, this clonotype was seen many times. The V and J genes are TRBV29-1 and TRBJ1-2; D gene unclear. CDR3 length equals 15 residues. The germline V gene encodes CDR1 SQVTM and CDR2 ANQGSEA. V lost 3 bases, J lost 5 bases, and 19 bases lay in between. The chain's CDR3 is CSVEPVSTKEYGYTF. CDR3 sequence (DNA): TGCAGCGTTGAGCCCGTCTCCACGAAAGAGTATGGCTACACCTTC.

The J gene is TRBJ2-7, the V gene TRBV20-1, with 10 bases fitting TRBD2. Trimming took 3 bases from V and 7 from J; bases not matched to a gene: 9. CDR1 and CDR2 (germline): DFQATT, SNEGSKA (reference sequence). The CDR3 totals 14 residues. The CDR3 DNA sequence: TGCAGTGCTAGGGCGACTAGCGGGTGGTCAGAGCAGTACTTC. It encodes CSARATSGWSEQYF.

This clonotype was seen many times. The chain is built from TRBV12-3 or TRBV12-4 and TRBJ2-1; D is unresolved. The CDR3 has 14 residues. V was shortened by 1 base and J by 9 bases, with 13 bases between the two germline ends. As DNA, the CDR3 is TGTGCCAGCAGTTTAGTGACTCCCCTCGGTGAGCAGTTCTTC. It codes for CASSLVTPLGEQFF.

The rearrangement links TRBV4-1 to TRBJ2-3, with TRBD2 matching 9 bases. V lost 3 bases and J lost 4; bases outside the gene matches: 5. The CDR3 contains 15 residues. Germline CDR1 and CDR2: MGHRA and YSYEKL. In nucleotides, the CDR3 is TGCGCCAGCAGCCACTTAGCGGGAGTGGCAGATACGCAGTATTTT. It encodes CASSHLAGVADTQYF.

The rearrangement joins TRBV7-8 to TRBJ2-7; D unclear. The germline V and J ends were trimmed by 5 bases and 7 bases, with 21 bases remaining between them. CDR1 and CDR2 from the germline V gene are SGHVS and FQNEAQ. The CDR3 length is 15 residues. CDR3 protein: CASSLFQRQVLEQYF. In DNA, the CDR3 is TGTGCCAGCAGCCTTTTTCAAAGGCAGGTGTTGGAGCAGTACTTC.

This clonotype was recorded many times. The V call is TRBV12-3 or TRBV12-4, the J call TRBJ2-7, with D uncertain. The CDR3 length is 12 residues. Deletions cut 5 bases from V and 7 bases from J, with 12 bases between. The CDR3 here is CASSSPQVEQYF. The CDR3, as DNA: TGTGCCAGCAGTAGCCCCCAGGTGGAGCAGTACTTC.

This clonotype has only a few counts. The chain couples TRBV19 to TRBJ2-7; D ambiguous. The CDR3 has 14 residues. The V gene's germline CDR1 is LNHDA and CDR2 SQIVND (reference sequence). With 1 base removed from V and 1 base from J, the gap between germline ends came to 8 bases. The CDR3 DNA is TGTGCCAGTAGTATAGGACGTGGTTCCTACGAGCAGTACTTC. Encoded protein: CASSIGRGSYEQYF.

This chain links TRBV5-6 with TRBJ2-7, with TRBD2 matching 11 bases. CDR1 is SGHDT, CDR2 YYEEEE, per germline. V trimming: 0 bases; J trimming: 2 bases; junction bases outside the gene matches: 7. The CDR3 has 17 residues. The chain's CDR3 is CASSLALAGGPPYEQYF. CDR3 coding DNA: TGTGCCAGCAGCTTGGCTCTAGCGGGAGGTCCCCCCTACGAGCAGTACTTC.

Only a few counts were recorded for this clonotype. The gene calls are TRBV7-9 and TRBJ1-2, with 7 bases that match TRBD1. The CDR3 is made up of 15 amino acids. The germline CDR1 and CDR2 sequences are SEHNR and FQNEAQ (reference sequence). The trim removed 7 bases at V and 2 bases at J, leaving 10 bases unmatched. This CDR3 reads CASIAGTEVNYGYTF. CDR3 nucleotides: TGTGCCAGCATCGCCGGGACAGAAGTAAACTATGGCTACACCTTC.

The J gene is TRBJ1-1, the V gene TRBV5-1; D uncertain. The CDR3 is 13 amino acids. Germline V lookup: CDR1 SGHRS, CDR2 YFSETQ. V gave up 6 bases and J gave up 3 bases, with 12 bases separating them. The CDR3 sequence is CASTPWGYTEAFF. The CDR3 DNA follows: TGCGCCAGCACTCCATGGGGTTACACTGAAGCTTTCTTT.

In its sample, this clonotype was seen a few times. The V gene is TRBV10-2, the J gene TRBJ2-1, with TRBD2 matching over 8 bases. The CDR3 runs to 17 residues. V trimming: 4 bases; J trimming: 0 bases; junction bases outside the gene matches: 8. From germline, CDR1 is WSHSY and CDR2 SAAADI. The CDR3 region has the DNA TGCGCCAGCAGTGGCCCCGGGGGGGTGAGCTCCTACAATGAGCAGTTCTTC. The encoded protein is CASSGPGGVSSYNEQFF.

The rearrangement joins TRBV10-1 to TRBJ2-1; D is uncertain. Germline assignment: CDR1 WNHNN and CDR2 SYGVQD (reference sequence). Trimming took 2 bases from V and 0 from J, leaving 5 bases between them. The CDR3 contains 14 residues. CDR3 bases: TGCGCCAGCAGTGAGGCAGTCTCCTACAATGAGCAGTTCTTC. This codes for CASSEAVSYNEQFF.

This clonotype showed up just once. V is TRBV3-1 and J is TRBJ2-7; 10 bases agree with TRBD2. The V gene end was trimmed by 0 bases and the J gene end by 5 bases; junction bases not matched to a gene: 4. The CDR3 is 15 amino acids. Germline-derived CDR1 and CDR2 are LGHDT and YNNKEL (reference sequence). This CDR3 reads CASSQEWLAGDEQYF. For the CDR3, the DNA is TGTGCCAGCAGCCAAGAATGGCTAGCGGGAGACGAGCAGTACTTC.

This clonotype was seen at least ten times. The chain carries TRBV4-1 and TRBJ1-1; D is unclear. CDR3 length equals 18 residues. V lost 4 bases and J lost 7, with 28 bases in between. Looked up from germline, CDR1 is MGHRA and CDR2 is YSYEKL. The CDR3 loop reads CASSPPPGQWTGTNEAFF. The CDR3 nucleotides are TGCGCCAGCAGCCCCCCCCCGGGCCAATGGACGGGTACGAATGAAGCTTTCTTT.